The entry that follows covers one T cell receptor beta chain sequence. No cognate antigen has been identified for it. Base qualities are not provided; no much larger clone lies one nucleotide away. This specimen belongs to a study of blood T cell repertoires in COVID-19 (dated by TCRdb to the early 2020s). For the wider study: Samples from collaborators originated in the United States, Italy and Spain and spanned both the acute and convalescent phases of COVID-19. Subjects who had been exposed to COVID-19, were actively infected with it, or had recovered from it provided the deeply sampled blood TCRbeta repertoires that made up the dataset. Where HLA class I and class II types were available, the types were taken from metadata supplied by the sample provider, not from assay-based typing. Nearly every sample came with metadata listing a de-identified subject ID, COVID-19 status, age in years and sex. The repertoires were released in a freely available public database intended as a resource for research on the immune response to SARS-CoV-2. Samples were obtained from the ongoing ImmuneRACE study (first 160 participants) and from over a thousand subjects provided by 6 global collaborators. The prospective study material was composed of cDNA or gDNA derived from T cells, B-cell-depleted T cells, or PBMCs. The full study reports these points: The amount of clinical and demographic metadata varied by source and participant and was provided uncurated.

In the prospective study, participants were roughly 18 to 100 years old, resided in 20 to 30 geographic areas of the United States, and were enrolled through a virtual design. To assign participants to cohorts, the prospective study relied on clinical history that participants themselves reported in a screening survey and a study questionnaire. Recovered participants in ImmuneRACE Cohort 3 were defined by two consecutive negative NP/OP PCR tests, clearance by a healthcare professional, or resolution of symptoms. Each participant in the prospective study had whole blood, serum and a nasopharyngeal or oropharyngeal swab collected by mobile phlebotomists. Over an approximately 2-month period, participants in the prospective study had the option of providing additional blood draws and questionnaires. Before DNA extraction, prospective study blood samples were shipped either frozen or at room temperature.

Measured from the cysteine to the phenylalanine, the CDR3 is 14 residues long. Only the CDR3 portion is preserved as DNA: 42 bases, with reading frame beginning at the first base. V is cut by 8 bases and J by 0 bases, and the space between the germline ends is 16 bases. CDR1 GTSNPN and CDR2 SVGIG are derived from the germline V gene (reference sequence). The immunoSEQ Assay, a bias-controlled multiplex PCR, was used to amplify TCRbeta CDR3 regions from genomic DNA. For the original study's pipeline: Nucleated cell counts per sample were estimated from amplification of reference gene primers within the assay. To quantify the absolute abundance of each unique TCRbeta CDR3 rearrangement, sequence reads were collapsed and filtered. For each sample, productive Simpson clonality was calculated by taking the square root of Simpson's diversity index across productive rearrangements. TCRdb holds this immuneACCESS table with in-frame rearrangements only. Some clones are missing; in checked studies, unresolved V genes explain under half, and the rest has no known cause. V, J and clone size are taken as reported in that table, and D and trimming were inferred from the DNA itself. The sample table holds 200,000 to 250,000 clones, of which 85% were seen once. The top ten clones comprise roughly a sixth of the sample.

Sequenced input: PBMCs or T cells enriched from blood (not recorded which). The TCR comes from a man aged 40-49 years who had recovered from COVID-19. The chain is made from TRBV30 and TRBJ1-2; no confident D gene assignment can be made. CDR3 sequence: CALTILGANYGYTF. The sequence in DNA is TGTGCCCTAACGATCCTAGGAGCTAACTATGGCTACACCTTC.